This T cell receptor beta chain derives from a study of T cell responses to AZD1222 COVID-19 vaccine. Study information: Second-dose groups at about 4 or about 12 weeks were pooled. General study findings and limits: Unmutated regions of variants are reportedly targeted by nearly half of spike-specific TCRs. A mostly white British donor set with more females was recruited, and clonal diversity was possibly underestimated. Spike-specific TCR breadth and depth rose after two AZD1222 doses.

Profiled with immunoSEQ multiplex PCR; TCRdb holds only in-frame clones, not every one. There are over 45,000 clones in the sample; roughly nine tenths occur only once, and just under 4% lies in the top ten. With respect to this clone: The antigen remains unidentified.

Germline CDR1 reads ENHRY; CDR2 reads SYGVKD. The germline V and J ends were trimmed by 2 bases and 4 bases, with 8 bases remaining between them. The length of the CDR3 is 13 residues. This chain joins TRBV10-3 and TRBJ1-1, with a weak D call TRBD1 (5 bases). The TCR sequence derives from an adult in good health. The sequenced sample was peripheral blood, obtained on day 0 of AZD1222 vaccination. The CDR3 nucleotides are TGTGCCATCAGTGAGAGGGGACGCACTGAAGCTTTCTTT. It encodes CAISERGRTEAFF.